This entry lists 27 T cell receptor beta chains sequenced from one sample in a study of T cell responses to AZD1222 COVID-19 vaccine. Measured with immunoSEQ multiplex PCR; TCRdb has only the in-frame clones, and not every one. The sample yields about 130,000 clones, approximately 90% seen once. The sequences come from peripheral blood, collected on day 0 of AZD1222 vaccination. These receptors came from an adult in good health.

The gene calls are TRBV18 and TRBJ2-7; TRBD1 matches at 8 bases. Trimming took 6 bases from V and 5 from J; bases not matched to a gene: 6. There are 13 residues in the CDR3. CDR1 is KGHSH, CDR2 LQKENI, per germline. The CDR3 DNA is TGTGCCAGCTCTCGGGGACAGGCAGACGAGCAGTACTTC. It is translated as CASSRGQADEQYF.

The gene calls are TRBV7-2 and TRBJ1-1; D is possibly TRBD1 (5 bases). The V end was cut by 6 bases, the J end by 5 bases, with 16 bases between. Germline V gene data show CDR1 as SGHTA and CDR2 as FQGNSA. The CDR3 loop spans 14 amino acids. The CDR3 sequence is CASSPREGRTEAFF. The CDR3 region has the DNA TGTGCCAGCAGTCCTAGAGAGGGGAGGACTGAAGCTTTCTTT.

The chain links TRBV19 to TRBJ1-2; tentatively, D is TRBD1 (5 bases). Germline CDR1 is LNHDA and CDR2 is SQIVND (reference sequence). The ends were cut back, 1 base at V and 5 bases at J, with 8 bases in the middle. This CDR3 spans 13 amino acids. The CDR3 nucleotides are TGTGCCAGTAGTATAGCGACAGAATATGGCTACACCTTC. Protein product: CASSIATEYGYTF.

The gene calls are TRBV19 and TRBJ1-1; D not resolved. V was clipped by 4 bases and J by 5 bases, with 17 bases between them. Germline loops: CDR1 LNHDA, CDR2 SQIVND (reference sequence). The CDR3 loop spans 15 amino acids. CDR3 amino acids: CASSKAEGLGTEAFF. The CDR3 DNA reads TGTGCCAGTAGTAAGGCTGAAGGGCTTGGTACTGAAGCTTTCTTT.

As concerns this clone: The CDR3 carries no conserved terminal phenylalanine or tryptophan, so it likely arises from a read error. The chain joins TRBV19 to TRBJ1-2, with 12 nucleotides matching TRBD1. CDR1 LNHDA and CDR2 SQIVND come from the germline V gene (reference sequence). Losses at the gene ends were 6 bases for V and 3 bases for J; bases not matched to a gene: 2. This CDR3 region has 14 residues. DNA of the CDR3: TGTGCCAGTAGAGGGACAGGGGGCGACTATGGCTACACCCTC. This encodes CASRGTGGDYGYTL.

The chain joins TRBV14 to TRBJ1-1; D is perhaps TRBD1 (5 bases). Germline V gene lookup returns CDR1 SGHDN and CDR2 FVKESK. V was trimmed by 3 bases and J by 5 bases, leaving 16 bases between them. This CDR3 has 15 amino acids. The CDR3 DNA is TGTGCCAGCAGCCACTACGGGACGGTTCATACTGAAGCTTTCTTT. Protein: CASSHYGTVHTEAFF.

V is TRBV15 and J is TRBJ2-7, with 10 bases lining up with TRBD1. Germline loops: CDR1 LNHNV, CDR2 YYDKDF (reference sequence). This CDR3 has 16 residues. The V gene end was trimmed by 5 bases and the J gene end by 4 bases; junction bases not matched to a gene: 11. In nucleotides, the CDR3 is TGTGCCACCAGCCCTCAGGGACAGGGGTTGGTGTACGAGCAGTACTTC. Residues: CATSPQGQGLVYEQYF.

The gene calls are TRBV5-6 and TRBJ1-6; the D gene is possibly TRBD1 (6 bases). The CDR3 covers 16 residues. Trimming stripped 2 bases from V and 6 bases from J, with 15 bases between. CDR1 is SGHDT, CDR2 YYEEEE, per germline. The chain's CDR3 is CASSLQGLVRNSPLHF. The CDR3 DNA reads TGTGCCAGCAGCTTACAGGGTTTGGTTCGTAATTCACCCCTCCACTTT.

The DNA for the CDR3 is TGTGCCAGCAGCCCCTTGACAGGGACCCACGAGCAGTACTTC. Translation gives CASSPLTGTHEQYF. This rearrangement joins TRBV3-1 (or the pseudogene TRBV3-2) to TRBJ2-7, with TRBD1 matching over 7 bases. The CDR3 is made up of 14 amino acids. J gave up 5 bases and V 4 bases, and 8 bases lay outside the gene matches. CDR1 is LGHDT and CDR2 is YNNKEL in the germline V gene (reference sequence).

The chain employs TRBV10-1 and TRBJ2-7; TRBD1 matches at 12 bases. After removal of 9 bases from V and 7 bases from J, the junction contained 10 bases not matched to a gene. The CDR3 sequence is 14 residues long. CDR1 is WNHNN, CDR2 SYGVQD, per germline (reference sequence). The chain's CDR3 is CASTGGQGAREQYF. The CDR3 nucleotides are TGCGCCAGTACAGGGGGACAGGGGGCGCGGGAGCAGTACTTC.

The genes are TRBV5-4 and TRBJ1-2; 11 bases map to TRBD1. J lost 7 bases, V lost 4 bases, and 9 bases had no gene match. The CDR3 is made up of 15 amino acids. Germline V gives CDR1 SGHNT, CDR2 YYREEE (reference sequence). The DNA for the CDR3 is TGTGCCAGCAGCCCACCCGGGACAGGGGGAAGTGGCTACACCTTC. Its protein product is CASSPPGTGGSGYTF.

The chain combines TRBV4-3 with TRBJ1-5; D might be TRBD1 (5 bases). CDR1 LGHNA and CDR2 YSLEER come from the germline V gene. The CDR3 is made up of 15 amino acids. Trimming cost V 0 bases and J 6 bases, with 12 bases left between them. This CDR3 reads CASSQERGVGQPQHF. In DNA form, the CDR3 reads TGCGCCAGCAGCCAAGAGAGGGGAGTGGGTCAGCCCCAGCATTTT.

J is TRBJ2-3 and V is TRBV5-1; possibly TRBD1 for D (6 bases). Trimming took 5 bases from V and 2 from J, leaving 9 bases between them. The CDR3 is made up of 13 amino acids. Germline V gene lookup returns CDR1 SGHRS and CDR2 YFSETQ. CDR3 in DNA: TGCGCCAGCAGGCAGGGGACCACAGATACGCAGTATTTT. Protein: CASRQGTTDTQYF. The whole variable domain, remainder taken from reference TRBV5-1 and TRBJ2-3, is KAGVTQTPRYLIKTRGQQVTLSCSPISGHRSVSWYQQTPGQGLQFLFEYFSETQRNKGNFPGRFSGRQFSNSRSEMNVSTLELGDSALYLCASRQGTTDTQYFGPGTRLTVL.

The gene calls are TRBV4-1 and TRBJ2-2; the match to TRBD1 covers 8 bases. Germline values: CDR1 MGHRA, CDR2 YSYEKL. This CDR3 has 15 residues. V lost 3 bases, J lost 1 base, and 1 base stayed unmatched. The CDR3 nucleotides are TGCGCCAGCAGCCAGGGACAGGTGAACACCGGGGAGCTGTTTTTT. This codes for CASSQGQVNTGELFF.

The chain recombines TRBV27 with TRBJ1-5, with D hard to call. The germline V and J ends were trimmed by 3 bases and 4 bases, with 13 bases remaining between them. Germline V lookup: CDR1 MNHEY, CDR2 SMNVEV (reference sequence). The CDR3 has 15 residues. The CDR3 loop is CASSLSGQPNQPQHF. The CDR3 coding sequence is TGTGCCAGCAGTTTGTCTGGTCAGCCAAATCAGCCCCAGCATTTT.

The genes are TRBV27 and TRBJ1-5, with D possibly matching TRBD1 (6 bases). Germline lookup yields CDR1 MNHEY and CDR2 SMNVEV (reference sequence). This CDR3 is 15 amino acids long. Deletions cut 3 bases from V and 0 bases from J, with 9 bases between. The CDR3 reads CASSFRGNSNQPQHF. CDR3 in DNA: TGTGCCAGCAGTTTTAGGGGGAATAGCAATCAGCCCCAGCATTTT.

The V call is TRBV21-1, the J call TRBJ1-5. TRBV21-1 is reported as a pseudogene. The CDR3 consists of 15 residues. CDR3 DNA sequence: TGTGCCAGCAGCAAAGTAGGTTTAGGGTATCAGCCCCAGCATTTT. Residues: CASSKVGLGYQPQHF.

V usage is TRBV5-1 and J usage is TRBJ1-3, with 7 nucleotides matching TRBD1. V lost 1 base and J lost 0; bases outside the gene matches: 7. Germline loops: CDR1 SGHRS, CDR2 YFSETQ. The CDR3 runs 17 residues. This chain's CDR3 is CASSLTPGTVSGNTIYF. Here the CDR3 DNA reads TGCGCCAGCAGCTTGACCCCCGGGACAGTCTCTGGAAACACCATATATTTT.

V usage is TRBV29-1 and J usage is TRBJ2-1, with D perhaps given as TRBD1 or TRBD2 (5 bases each). Germline loops: CDR1 SQVTM, CDR2 ANQGSEA. Trimming removed 4 bases at V and 2 bases at J, with 12 bases between. The CDR3 has 14 residues. CDR3 sequence (DNA): TGCAGCGTTGCGGGGCGCTTAACCTACAATGAGCAGTTCTTC. Translating it yields CSVAGRLTYNEQFF.

The chain has TRBV7-2 and TRBJ1-5; D unresolved. Germline loops: CDR1 SGHTA, CDR2 FQGNSA. V gave up 6 bases and J gave up 5 bases, with 5 bases separating them. The CDR3 is 11 residues long. CDR3: CASRFHQPQHF. The DNA for the CDR3 is TGTGCCAGCAGGTTCCATCAGCCCCAGCATTTT.

The rearrangement links TRBV7-9 to TRBJ2-7; D tentatively fits TRBD1 or TRBD2 (7 bases each). Per germline, CDR1 SEHNR and CDR2 FQNEAQ (reference sequence). V dropped 10 bases and J dropped 4 bases, with 17 bases sitting between them. This CDR3 region has 13 residues. CDR3 coding DNA: TGTGCCACCGTACAGGGGAGGGAATACGAGCAGTACTTC. Protein product: CATVQGREYEQYF. Full variable domain (remainder filled in from reference TRBV7-9 and TRBJ2-7): DTGVSQNPRHKITKRGQNVTFRCDPISEHNRLYWYRQTLGQGPEFLTYFQNEAQLEKSRLLSDRFSAERPKGSFSTLEIQRTEQGDSAMYLCATVQGREYEQYFGPGTRLTVT.

This clone has only one observation. The rearrangement links TRBV10-3 to TRBJ2-3, with TRBD2 matching 11 bases. Looked up from germline, CDR1 is ENHRY and CDR2 is SYGVKD. The CDR3 loop spans 16 amino acids. J was trimmed by 3 bases and V by 4 bases; bases with no gene match: 6. In nucleotides, the CDR3 is TGTGCCATCAGTGTTAGCGGGGGGGCCGGTACAGATACGCAGTATTTT. Protein product: CAISVSGGAGTDTQYF.

The V and J genes are TRBV3-1 (or the pseudogene TRBV3-2) and TRBJ1-1; D may be TRBD1 (6 bases). V lost 2 bases and J 5 bases, leaving 18 bases between the germline ends. The length of the CDR3 is 16 residues. Germline V gives CDR1 LGHDT, CDR2 YNNKEL (reference sequence). CDR3 amino acids: CASSQPQGGGGTEAFF. CDR3 DNA: TGTGCCAGCAGCCAACCCCAGGGAGGGGGGGGAACTGAAGCTTTCTTT.

CDR3 in amino acids: CASSPGTQAGNEQFF. The DNA of the CDR3 is TGCGCCAGCAGCCCCGGGACCCAAGCGGGGAATGAGCAGTTCTTC. V usage is TRBV5-1 and J usage is TRBJ2-1, with 7 nucleotides matching TRBD2. Losses at the gene ends were 4 bases for V and 7 bases for J; bases not matched to a gene: 11. This CDR3 region has 15 residues. Germline lookup yields CDR1 SGHRS and CDR2 YFSETQ.

The chain carries TRBV30 and TRBJ1-2; D is uncertain. The CDR3 is made up of 12 amino acids. CDR1 and CDR2 from the germline V gene are GTSNPN and SVGIG (reference sequence). The V end lost 2 bases, the J end lost 4 bases, and 8 bases lay between the germline ends. The CDR3 DNA sequence: TGTGCCTGGAGTCCGGGTGTCTATGGCTACACCTTC. It translates to CAWSPGVYGYTF.

This clone was seen just once. V gene TRBV5-1 combines with J gene TRBJ2-3; the match to TRBD1 covers 9 bases. The CDR3 extends over 14 amino acids. Germline V gene data show CDR1 as SGHRS and CDR2 as YFSETQ. V lost 7 bases, J lost 4 bases, and 7 bases stayed unmatched. This CDR3 reads CASGRDRVADTQYF. The DNA for the CDR3 is TGCGCCAGCGGCCGGGACAGGGTCGCAGATACGCAGTATTTT.

This rearrangement joins TRBV6-4 to TRBJ2-1; D remains ambiguous. Germline CDR1 MRHNA, CDR2 SNTAGT. The CDR3 has 11 amino acids. The V end was cut by 6 bases, the J end by 7 bases, with 7 bases between. Written as DNA, the CDR3 is TGTGCCAGCAGAGGCGGAAATGAGCAGTTCTTC. Protein: CASRGGNEQFF.